This is a list of T cell receptor beta chains from one sample in a study of shared clonotypes between healthy human individuals. Some clones are missing from TCRdb's copy, which holds only in-frame ones; the method was immunoSEQ multiplex PCR. The sample has 550,000 to 800,000 clones; around 74% are singletons. The sequenced sample consisted of memory CD4+ T cells sorted from blood. The receptors here all came from a woman aged 30 to 39 in good health. Both conserved end residues are part of each CDR3. Each record gives: D gene, V gene, J gene, clone size, CDR3 protein, CDR3 DNA. The D gene is left open where the match is weak. The listing skips clone size in some rows; elsewhere it reads once, few, many or a size class.

.,TRBV30,TRBJ1-5,.,CAWSVQGLNQPQHF,TGTGCCTGGAGTGTCCAGGGTCTCAATCAGCCCCAGCATTTT
TRBD2,TRBV15,TRBJ2-7,.,CATSRTSGSYDEQYF,TGTGCCACCAGCAGAACTAGCGGGAGTTACGACGAGCAGTACTTC
TRBD1,TRBV5-1,TRBJ2-7,.,CASSLAYGQVPYEQYF,TGCGCCAGCAGCTTGGCCTACGGACAGGTCCCTTACGAGCAGTACTTC
TRBD1,TRBV18,TRBJ1-5,.,CASSPKGQGNQPQHF,TGTGCCAGCTCACCAAAGGGACAGGGTAATCAGCCCCAGCATTTT
TRBD2,TRBV2,TRBJ2-3,once,CASSEASSGSTDTQYF,TGTGCCAGCAGTGAAGCGTCTAGCGGGAGCACAGATACGCAGTATTTT
.,TRBV10-3,TRBJ2-7,once,CAISRDPTLAGEQYF,TGTGCCATCAGCCGGGACCCAACTCTGGCGGGCGAGCAGTACTTC
TRBD1,TRBV5-1,TRBJ1-1,.,CASSLAGGVTEAFF,TGCGCCAGCAGCTTGGCAGGGGGGGTCACTGAAGCTTTCTTT
.,TRBV6-5,TRBJ1-4,.,CASSPGGKLFF,TGTGCCAGCAGTCCAGGAGGGAAACTGTTTTTT
TRBD2,TRBV5-1,TRBJ2-1,.,CASGLAGDYNEQFF,TGCGCCAGCGGCCTAGCGGGAGACTACAATGAGCAGTTCTTC
TRBD1,TRBV7-9,TRBJ2-1,.,CASSDRGYNEQFF,TGTGCCAGCTCGGACAGGGGCTACAATGAGCAGTTCTTC
.,TRBV28,TRBJ2-7,.,CASSSPHVRLYEQYF,TGTGCCAGCAGTTCGCCTCATGTGAGGCTCTACGAGCAGTACTTC
TRBD2,TRBV2,TRBJ2-7,once,CASSLKREYDEQYF,TGTGCCAGCAGTCTAAAGCGGGAGTACGACGAGCAGTACTTC
TRBD1,TRBV7-2,TRBJ2-1,.,CASSLGQGTRYEQFF,TGTGCCAGCAGCCTAGGACAGGGTACACGCTATGAGCAGTTCTTC
.,TRBV5-4,TRBJ1-5,many,CASSLDRSNQPQHF,TGTGCCAGCAGCTTGGACAGGAGCAATCAGCCCCAGCATTTT
.,TRBV28,TRBJ1-2,.,CASRPGGPNYGYTF,TGTGCCAGCAGGCCGGGGGGTCCGAACTATGGCTACACCTTC
TRBD1,TRBV19,TRBJ1-5,.,CASSTLGQGEHQPQHF,TGTGCCAGTAGTACCCTGGGACAGGGAGAACATCAGCCCCAGCATTTT
.,TRBV7-8,TRBJ2-3,few,CASSLGGEEDTQYF,TGTGCCAGCAGCTTAGGGGGTGAGGAAGATACGCAGTATTTT
TRBD1,TRBV9,TRBJ2-3,.,CASSALIGGPDTQYF,TGTGCCAGCAGCGCCCTAATAGGGGGCCCAGATACGCAGTATTTT
.,TRBV6-5,TRBJ1-2,.,CASSYSGSSGSYGYTF,TGTGCCAGCAGTTACTCGGGCTCCTCGGGAAGCTATGGCTACACCTTC
.,TRBV7-9,TRBJ2-3,.,CASSFFGGDTQYF,TGTGCCAGCAGTTTTTTTGGGGGAGATACGCAGTATTTT
.,TRBV6-5,TRBJ2-2,once,CASRAGLNTGELFF,TGTGCCAGCAGGGCGGGGTTGAACACCGGGGAGCTGTTTTTT
.,TRBV6-1,TRBJ1-4,.,CASIQGEKLFF,TGTGCCAGCATACAGGGAGAAAAACTGTTTTTT
.,TRBV6-5,TRBJ1-2,.,CASSALFGENYGYTF,TGTGCCAGCAGTGCCCTTTTCGGGGAAAACTATGGCTACACCTTC
.,TRBV6-6,TRBJ1-2,.,CASSRQSPNYGYTF,TGTGCCAGCAGTCGACAGTCTCCTAACTATGGCTACACCTTC
TRBD2,TRBV9,TRBJ2-1,.,CASSVASGGRHEQFF,TGTGCCAGCAGCGTAGCAAGTGGCGGGAGGCATGAGCAGTTCTTC
.,TRBV5-5,TRBJ1-4,few,CASSLGQLGEKLFF,TGTGCCAGCAGCTTGGGGCAGTTAGGTGAAAAACTGTTTTTT
.,TRBV2,TRBJ2-4,.,CASSMDGLAKNIQYF,TGTGCCAGCAGTATGGACGGACTAGCCAAAAACATTCAGTACTTC
.,TRBV5-1,TRBJ2-6,.,CASSLLQGSGANVLTF,TGCGCCAGCAGCTTGCTACAGGGCTCTGGGGCCAACGTCCTGACTTTC
.,TRBV10-3,TRBJ2-5,.,CAISPGRGQAETQYF,TGTGCCATCAGTCCCGGAAGGGGCCAAGCGGAGACCCAGTACTTC
.,TRBV2,TRBJ2-7,.,CASSRQSSYEQYF,TGTGCCAGCAGTAGGCAGAGCTCCTACGAGCAGTACTTC
TRBD2,TRBV28,TRBJ2-3,.,CASSPSGTRRADTQYF,TGTGCCAGCAGTCCCTCCGGGACTAGGAGGGCAGATACGCAGTATTTT
.,TRBV6-6,TRBJ1-1,.,CASSQGISQAGPFF,TGTGCCAGCAGTCAGGGGATCTCGCAAGCTGGGCCTTTCTTT
TRBD2,TRBV5-1,TRBJ2-1,.,CASSELAGGPVGYNEQFF,TGCGCCAGCAGCGAACTAGCGGGAGGGCCGGTGGGCTACAATGAGCAGTTCTTC
TRBD1,TRBV28,TRBJ1-2,many,CARDYTGTDYGYTF,TGTGCCAGGGATTATACCGGGACAGACTATGGCTACACCTTC